The 2 T cell receptor beta chains in this list originate from one sample, sequenced in a study of vaccination effects on CD4 cells after COVID-19. Clones were read by immunoSEQ multiplex PCR, and TCRdb kept only the in-frame ones, dropping some. Found here are some 60,000 clones, less than 80% of them singletons; the top ten hold 4.3%. Following a roughly 10-day culture, CD4+ T cells were purified. Every participant took two doses of the BNT162b2 or mRNA-1273 vaccine. Antigen specificity for these receptors is unknown. The material was CD4+ T cells from PBMCs cultured without peptide, obtained after COVID-19 vaccination. The receptors come from a human donor who received a COVID-19 vaccine.

DNA for the CDR3: TGTGCCAGCCGGGGGGTGGAAAATGAAAAACTGTTTTTT. Its translation: CASRGVENEKLFF. The J gene is TRBJ1-4, the V gene TRBV19; TRBD1 might be the D (5 bases). The CDR3 is 13 amino acids. Trimming took 9 bases from V and 5 from J, leaving 13 bases between them. CDR1 LNHDA and CDR2 SQIVND come from the germline V gene (reference sequence).

CDR3 in DNA: TGTGCCAGCAGCTTACGGGGGAGTTATGGCTACACCTTC. Protein: CASSLRGSYGYTF. The rearrangement uses TRBV11-2 and TRBJ1-2, with D tentatively TRBD1 (5 bases). CDR3 length: 13 residues. With 2 bases removed from V and 5 bases from J, the gap between germline ends came to 9 bases. The germline V gene encodes CDR1 SGHAT and CDR2 FQNNGV. Full variable domain (missing parts from reference TRBV11-2 and TRBJ1-2): EAGVAQSPRYKIIEKRQSVAFWCNPISGHATLYWYQQILGQGPKLLIQFQNNGVVDDSQLPKDRFSAERLKGVDSTLKIQPAKLEDSAVYLCASSLRGSYGYTFGSGTRLTVV.